This paragraph covers one T cell receptor beta chain sequence. Its antigen is still unknown. No much larger clone is present one base from it, and per-base qualities are unavailable. One collaborating source in Seattle enrolled patients during active infection and followed them longitudinally through the course of disease. Each collaborating institution followed its own protocols to collect whole blood in K2EDTA tubes. For TCRbeta analysis, collaborators shipped samples as frozen whole blood, isolated PBMCs, or DNA extracted from either of those sample types. CDR1 is given as SGHRS and CDR2 as YFSETQ, both from the germline V gene. V was cut back by 4 bases and J by 5 bases, leaving a gap of 19 bases between them. There are 16 amino acids in the CDR3, from cysteine to phenylalanine inclusive. Only CDR3 DNA remains: 48 bases, in frame from the first base. The immunoSEQ Assay, a bias-controlled multiplex PCR, was used to amplify TCRbeta CDR3 regions from genomic DNA. Processing in the source paper ran as follows. Within the assay, amplification of reference gene primers was used to estimate how many nucleated cells each sample contained. To quantify the absolute abundance of each unique TCRbeta CDR3 rearrangement, sequence reads were collapsed and filtered. For each sample, productive Simpson clonality was calculated as the square root of Simpson's diversity index across productive rearrangements. Drawn from immuneACCESS, this table holds only the in-frame rearrangements with V and J called that TCRdb kept. Clones are partly lost; checked studies trace under half to an unresolved V gene and leave the rest unexplained. That table furnishes V, J and clone size, whereas the DNA furnished D and trimming. For this sample the table gives 390,000 or so clones, of which approximately 88% were detected only once. In total, the top ten clones hold around 3% of the sample.

This specimen belongs to a study of blood T cell repertoires in COVID-19 (dated by TCRdb to the early 2020s). The study in broad terms: The collaborator samples originated in the United States, Italy and Spain and spanned the acute and convalescent phases of COVID-19. The prospective study material was composed of cDNA or gDNA derived from T cells, B-cell-depleted T cells, or PBMCs. The dataset comprised deeply sampled blood TCRbeta repertoires from subjects exposed to, actively infected with, or recovered from COVID-19. The repertoires were made available in a free public database intended to serve as a resource for research on the immune response to SARS-CoV-2. Samples were obtained from the ongoing ImmuneRACE study (first 160 participants) and from approximately 1,200 subjects provided by 6 global collaborators. A de-identified subject ID, COVID-19 status, age in years and sex were almost always included in the sample metadata. Where available, HLA class I and class II types were taken from metadata supplied by the sample provider and were not determined by assay-based typing. Broad study findings and their caveats: The amount of clinical and demographic metadata varied by source and participant and was provided uncurated.

The sample consisted of peripheral blood. The origin of this receptor is a woman in her thirties with COVID-19, enrolled during active disease. Here the chain combines TRBV5-1 and TRBJ2-1, and perhaps TRBD2 as D gene, on 6 matching bases. The CDR3: CASSPSLGGAHNEQFF. The nucleotide sequence is given as TGCGCCAGCAGCCCGTCTCTTGGCGGGGCCCACAATGAGCAGTTCTTC.